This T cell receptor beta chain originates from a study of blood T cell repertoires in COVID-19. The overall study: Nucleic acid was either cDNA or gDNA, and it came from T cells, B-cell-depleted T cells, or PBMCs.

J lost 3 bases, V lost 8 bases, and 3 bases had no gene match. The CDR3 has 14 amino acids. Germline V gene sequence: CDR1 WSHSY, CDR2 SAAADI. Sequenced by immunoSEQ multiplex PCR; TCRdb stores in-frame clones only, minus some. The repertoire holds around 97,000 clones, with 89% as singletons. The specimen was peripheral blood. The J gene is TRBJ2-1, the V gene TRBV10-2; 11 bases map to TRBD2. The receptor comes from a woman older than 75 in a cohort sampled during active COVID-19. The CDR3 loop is CASRTSGLYNEQFF. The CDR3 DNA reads TGCGCCAGCCGGACTAGCGGGCTCTACAATGAGCAGTTCTTC.